The 11 T cell receptor beta chains below come from one sample, sequenced in a study of blood T cell repertoires in COVID-19. Produced via immunoSEQ multiplex PCR; TCRdb's table is partial and in-frame only. This sample has about 130,000 clones, with over 75% found just once. Sequenced sample: peripheral blood. The source is a man between 60 and 75 years old with acute or convalescent COVID-19.

The chain is built from TRBV7-9 and TRBJ2-3, with D tentatively TRBD1 (6 bases). Germline assignment: CDR1 SEHNR and CDR2 FQNEAQ (reference sequence). This CDR3 has 14 amino acids. Trimming cost V 4 bases and J 2 bases, with 10 bases left between them. CDR3 loop: CASSSDRFTDTQYF. Here the CDR3 DNA reads TGTGCCAGCAGCTCGGACAGATTCACAGATACGCAGTATTTT.

This clone came up once. The chain employs TRBV6-5 and TRBJ1-2; TRBD1 might be the D (5 bases). The CDR3 spans 14 residues. The V end lost 5 bases, the J end lost 2 bases, and 12 bases lay between the germline ends. Germline V gene sequence: CDR1 MNHEY, CDR2 SVGAGI. This chain's CDR3 is CASSPGFANYGYTF. The CDR3 nucleotides read TGTGCCAGCAGTCCAGGGTTCGCCAACTATGGCTACACCTTC.

The V call is TRBV7-2, the J call TRBJ1-5; 7 nucleotides line up with TRBD1. J gave up 3 bases and V 5 bases, and 7 bases lay outside the gene matches. This CDR3 has 15 amino acids. Looked up from germline, CDR1 is SGHTA and CDR2 is FQGNSA. This chain's CDR3 is CASSNRQGLNQPQHF. The CDR3, as DNA: TGTGCCAGCAGCAATCGACAGGGCCTCAATCAGCCCCAGCATTTT.

The chain has TRBV7-8 and TRBJ2-7, with D possibly TRBD1 on 5 matching bases. The CDR3 extends over 12 amino acids. V was shortened by 7 bases and J by 8 bases, with 15 bases between the two germline ends. The germline CDR1 and CDR2 sequences are SGHVS and FQNEAQ. This CDR3 is CASNLGATQQYF. CDR3 sequence (DNA): TGTGCCAGCAACCTAGGGGCAACCCAGCAGTACTTC. Full variable domain (rest looked up from reference TRBV7-8 and TRBJ2-7): GAGVSQSPRYKVAKRGQDVALRCDPISGHVSLFWYQQALGQGPEFLTYFQNEAQLDKSGLPSDRFFAERPEGSVSTLKIQRTQQEDSAVYLCASNLGATQQYFGPGTRLTVT.

The rearrangement uses TRBV5-1 and TRBJ2-5; the match to TRBD1 covers 7 bases. V lost 4 bases to trimming and J lost 5 bases; unmatched junction nucleotides: 11. CDR3 length: 15 amino acids. Germline V CDR1 and CDR2: SGHRS, YFSETQ. CDR3 nucleotide sequence: TGCGCCAGCAGCGCTCAGACAGGGTCATTGGAGACCCAGTACTTC. Translating it yields CASSAQTGSLETQYF. Full variable domain (remainder filled in from reference TRBV5-1 and TRBJ2-5): KAGVTQTPRYLIKTRGQQVTLSCSPISGHRSVSWYQQTPGQGLQFLFEYFSETQRNKGNFPGRFSGRQFSNSRSEMNVSTLELGDSALYLCASSAQTGSLETQYFGPGTRLLVL.

The rearrangement links TRBV30 to TRBJ1-5; 7 bases match TRBD1. Germline trimming cut 1 base from V and 7 bases from J; bases unmatched to any gene: 7. Germline V gives CDR1 GTSNPN, CDR2 SVGIG (reference sequence). This CDR3 spans 14 amino acids. CDR3: CAWSEGGTAQPQHF. CDR3 DNA: TGTGCCTGGAGTGAAGGGGGCACCGCCCAGCCCCAGCATTTT.

This chain links TRBV6-5 with TRBJ1-2; D may be TRBD1 (5 bases). The V gene's germline CDR1 is MNHEY and CDR2 SVGAGI. CDR3 length: 14 residues. The ends were cut back, 7 bases at V and 2 bases at J, with 14 bases in the middle. CDR3 residues: CASTNRDFNYGYTF. In DNA form, the CDR3 reads TGTGCCAGCACCAACCGGGACTTCAACTATGGCTACACCTTC.

The chain employs TRBV27 and TRBJ1-2, with D possibly TRBD1 on 5 matching bases. Looked up from germline, CDR1 is MNHEY and CDR2 is SMNVEV (reference sequence). Trimming stripped 6 bases from V and 4 bases from J, with 15 bases between. This CDR3 is built from 14 residues. The CDR3 DNA sequence: TGTGCCAGCAGCTTGGGTACAGGCCGCTATGGCTACACCTTC. It yields the protein CASSLGTGRYGYTF.

This clone was detected a few times. V is TRBV28 and J is TRBJ1-2; possibly TRBD1 for D (5 bases). The V end lost 5 bases, the J end lost 8 bases, and 12 bases lay between the germline ends. The germline V gene encodes CDR1 MDHEN and CDR2 SYDVKM. The length of the CDR3 is 12 residues. Here the CDR3 reads CASSQGTLGYTF. DNA of the CDR3: TGTGCCAGCAGTCAGGGAACGTTGGGCTACACCTTC.

The rearrangement joins TRBV7-3 to TRBJ2-3; D may be TRBD1 (6 bases). This CDR3 has 15 residues. The ends were cut back, 2 bases at V and 2 bases at J, with 11 bases in the middle. Germline CDR1 and CDR2: SGHTA and FQGTGA. CDR3 sequence reads: CASSLGQGYTDTQYF. CDR3 sequence (DNA): TGTGCCAGCAGCTTAGGCCAGGGGTACACAGATACGCAGTATTTT.

This chain joins TRBV4-2 and TRBJ1-2, with a possible D match to TRBD1 (6 bases). Trimming left V 1 base short and J 1 base short, with 10 bases between. CDR3 length: 15 residues. CDR1 is LGHNA and CDR2 is YNFKEQ in the germline V gene. The CDR3, as DNA: TGTGCCAGCAGCCAAGCCAGGACAGTTAACTATGGCTACACCTTC. Translating gives CASSQARTVNYGYTF.